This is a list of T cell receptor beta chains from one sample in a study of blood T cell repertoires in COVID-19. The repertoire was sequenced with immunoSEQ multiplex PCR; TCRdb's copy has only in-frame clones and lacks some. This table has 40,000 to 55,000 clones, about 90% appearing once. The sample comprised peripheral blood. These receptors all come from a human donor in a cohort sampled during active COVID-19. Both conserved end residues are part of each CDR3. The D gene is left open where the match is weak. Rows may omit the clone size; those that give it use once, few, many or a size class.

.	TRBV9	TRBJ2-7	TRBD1	TGTGCCAGCAGCGTGGAAAACAGGGGCTACGAGCAGTACTTC	CASSVENRGYEQYF
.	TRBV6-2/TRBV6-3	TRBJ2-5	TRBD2	TGTGCCAGCAGCTCTGACCAAGCGGGGCAAGAGACCCAGTACTTC	CASSSDQAGQETQYF
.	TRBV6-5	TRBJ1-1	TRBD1	TGTGCCAGCACGACAGGGGGCGCGCTGAACACTGAAGCTTTCTTT	CASTTGGALNTEAFF
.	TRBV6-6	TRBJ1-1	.	TGTGCCAGCTCTTGGACAGAAAGAGGCACTGAAGCTTTCTTT	CASSWTERGTEAFF
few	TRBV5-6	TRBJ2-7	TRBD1	TGTGCCAGCAGCTCACAGGGGAACGAGCAGTACTTC	CASSSQGNEQYF
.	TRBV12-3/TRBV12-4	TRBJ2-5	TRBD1	TGTGCCAGCAGTGCTCGACAGGGGGAGACCCAGTACTTC	CASSARQGETQYF
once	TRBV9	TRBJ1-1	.	TGTGCCAGCAGCGTAGAAGCGAGGACTGAAGCTTTCTTT	CASSVEARTEAFF
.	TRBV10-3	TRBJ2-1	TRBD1	TGTGCCATCCACGACAGGGGAAAGAATGAGCAGTTCTTC	CAIHDRGKNEQFF
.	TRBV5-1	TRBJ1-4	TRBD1	TGCGCCAGCAGCCCTCAGGGGGCGGGTGATGAAAAACTGTTTTTT	CASSPQGAGDEKLFF
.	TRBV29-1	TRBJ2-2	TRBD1	TGCAGCGCTGGGACAGTAAACACCGGGGAGCTGTTTTTT	CSAGTVNTGELFF
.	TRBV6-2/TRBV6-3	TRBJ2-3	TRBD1	TGTGCCAGCAGTTACACGGCCAGGGGGACAGGAGGACAATTTGGCACAGATACGCAGTATTTT	CASSYTARGTGGQFGTDTQYF
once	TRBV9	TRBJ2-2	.	TGTGCCAGCAGCCCAGAGTGGGGGGTCTTGAACACCGGGGAGCTGTTTTTT	CASSPEWGVLNTGELFF
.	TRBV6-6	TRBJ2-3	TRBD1	TGTGCCAGCAGTTACAGGCAGGGGGCGGATACGCAGTATTTT	CASSYRQGADTQYF
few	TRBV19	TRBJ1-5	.	TGTGCCAGTAGTGGGCAGAGGGCCGGTGGGAGCAATCAGCCCCAGCATTTT	CASSGQRAGGSNQPQHF
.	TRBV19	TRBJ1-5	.	TGTGCCAGTAGCCCGACCGACAGGTTCAATCAGCCCCAGCATTTT	CASSPTDRFNQPQHF
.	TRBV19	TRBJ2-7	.	TGTGCCAGTAGCGGACAGAACTACGAGCAGTACTTC	CASSGQNYEQYF
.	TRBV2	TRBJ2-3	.	TGTGCCAGCAGTGAACTGACAGGCCTTACCACAGATACGCAGTATTTT	CASSELTGLTTDTQYF
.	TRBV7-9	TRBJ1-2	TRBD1	TGTGCCAGCAGCCCCTTACAGGGGAGGCTTTCTTATGGCTACACCTTC	CASSPLQGRLSYGYTF
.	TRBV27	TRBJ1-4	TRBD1	TGTGCCAGCAGACCACAGGGGTGGGAAAAACTGTTTTTT	CASRPQGWEKLFF
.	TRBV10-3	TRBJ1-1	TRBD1	TGTGCCATCAGGAGGGACAGACAAACTGAAGCTTTCTTT	CAIRRDRQTEAFF
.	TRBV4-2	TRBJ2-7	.	TGTGCCAGCAGTCCCCGGGTCCGTGAACAAAGCGAGCAGTACTTC	CASSPRVREQSEQYF
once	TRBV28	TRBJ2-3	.	TGTGCCAGCTTAGGGGCAGGGAATGGAGATACGCAGTATTTT	CASLGAGNGDTQYF
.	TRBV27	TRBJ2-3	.	TGTGCCAGCAGACGGGCGGGGAGGTCTGTCGATACGCAGTATTTT	CASRRAGRSVDTQYF
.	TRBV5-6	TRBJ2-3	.	TGTGCCAGCAGCTTTATAGGGAAGGGGCTCACAGATACGCAGTATTTT	CASSFIGKGLTDTQYF
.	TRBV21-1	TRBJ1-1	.	.	CASSKDQWGVGTEAFF
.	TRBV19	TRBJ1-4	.	TGTGCCAGTAGTCCGGGACTCATCAGTGAAAAACTGTTTTTT	CASSPGLISEKLFF
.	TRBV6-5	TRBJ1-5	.	TGTGCCAGCAAGAAGACAGCTACTCGAAATCAGCCCCAGCATTTT	CASKKTATRNQPQHF
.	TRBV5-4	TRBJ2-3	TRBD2	TGTGCCAGCAGCTTGGGGAATAGCGGGGGTGATACGCAGTATTTT	CASSLGNSGGDTQYF
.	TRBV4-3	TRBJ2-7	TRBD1	TGCGCCAGCAGCCAGGGACAGGGGACCTACGAGCAGTACTTC	CASSQGQGTYEQYF
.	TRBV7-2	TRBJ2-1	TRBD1	TGTGCCAGCAGCTTAGCCGGACAGGGGGCCCATGAGCAGTTCTTC	CASSLAGQGAHEQFF
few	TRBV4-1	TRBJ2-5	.	TGCGCCAGCAGCCGCCTTCCGAGCTCTGAGACCCAGTACTTC	CASSRLPSSETQYF
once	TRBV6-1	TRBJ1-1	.	TGTGCCAGCAGTGAAGCAGGCGGGGTCATGAACACTGAAGCTTTCTTT	CASSEAGGVMNTEAFF
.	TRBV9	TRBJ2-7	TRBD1	TGTGCCAGCAGCCCCCGGGACAGGGGCCCCCACGAGCAGTACTTC	CASSPRDRGPHEQYF
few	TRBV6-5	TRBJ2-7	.	TGTGCCAGCAGACCACGGAGGGATTACGAGCAGTACTTC	CASRPRRDYEQYF
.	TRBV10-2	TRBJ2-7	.	TGCGCCAGCAGTCCGGACTGGAACGAGCAGTACTTC	CASSPDWNEQYF
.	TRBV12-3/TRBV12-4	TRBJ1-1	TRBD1	TGTGCCAGCAATCTCCAAGGGGGCGCGGCTTTCTTT	CASNLQGGAAFF
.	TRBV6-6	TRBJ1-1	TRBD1	TGTGCCAGCAGTCCACAGGGGTTCTCGTACACTGAAGCTTTCTTT	CASSPQGFSYTEAFF
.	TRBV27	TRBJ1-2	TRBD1	TGTGCCAGCAGTACAGGGGGACAGGGCGTTTACTATGGCTACACCTTC	CASSTGGQGVYYGYTF
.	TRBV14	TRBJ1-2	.	TGTGCCAGCAGCCAAGATACGCAGGGTTACTATGGCTACACCTTC	CASSQDTQGYYGYTF
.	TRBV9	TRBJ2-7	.	TGTGCCAGCAGCGTAGCAGGGGCTGGCGAGCAGTACTTC	CASSVAGAGEQYF
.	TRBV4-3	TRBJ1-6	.	TGCGCCAGCAGCCAAGGAGCCGGGGGGACCTATAATTCACCCCTCCACTTT	CASSQGAGGTYNSPLHF
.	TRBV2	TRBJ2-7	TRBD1	TGTGCCAGCAGCGCCGACAGGGGGCGCCTCTACGAGCAGTACTTC	CASSADRGRLYEQYF
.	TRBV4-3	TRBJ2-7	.	TGCGCCAGCAGCCAAGATCACGAGGCCGAGCAGTACTTC	CASSQDHEAEQYF
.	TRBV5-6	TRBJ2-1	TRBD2	TGTGCCAGCAGCTTCGGGGGGTATGAGCAGTTCTTC	CASSFGGYEQFF
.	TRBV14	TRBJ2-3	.	TGTGCCAGCAGCCAAAAACCGGGACTTGGGGGGGATACGCAGTATTTT	CASSQKPGLGGDTQYF
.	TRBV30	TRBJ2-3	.	TGTGCCGGGACCCCTAACACAGATACGCAGTATTTT	CAGTPNTDTQYF
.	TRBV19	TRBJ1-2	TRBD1	TGTGCCAGTACACGGACAGGGAACTATGGCTACACCTTC	CASTRTGNYGYTF
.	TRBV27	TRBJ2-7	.	TGTGCCAGCAGTTTACCATTTAGAGAGCCGAACTACGAGCAGTACTTC	CASSLPFREPNYEQYF
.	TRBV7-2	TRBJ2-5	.	TGTGCCAGCAGCCCACAGACCGTGAAGGAGACCCAGTACTTC	CASSPQTVKETQYF
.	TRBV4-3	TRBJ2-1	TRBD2	TGCGCCAGCAGCCAGTCGACTAGCGGGGGGGTGTATGAGCAGTTCTTC	CASSQSTSGGVYEQFF
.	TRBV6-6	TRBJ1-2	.	TGTGCCAGCATCCGCCAGACAGGAAACTATGGCTACACCTTC	CASIRQTGNYGYTF
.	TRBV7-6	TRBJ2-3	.	TGTGCCAGCAGCTTAGCGGGGGGAACAGATACGCAGTATTTT	CASSLAGGTDTQYF
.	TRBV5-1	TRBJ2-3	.	TGCGCCAGCAGCCAGACGGGGGAAAGCACAGATACGCAGTATTTT	CASSQTGESTDTQYF
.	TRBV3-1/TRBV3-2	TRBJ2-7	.	TGTGCCAGCAGCCACCAAGGGGGGGTTCCCTACGAGCAGTACTTC	CASSHQGGVPYEQYF
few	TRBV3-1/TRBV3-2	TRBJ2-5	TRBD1	TGTGCCAGCGGACGACCAGGGACAGCCGAGACCCAGTACTTC	CASGRPGTAETQYF
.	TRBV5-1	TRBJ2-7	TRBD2	TGCGCCACCCGGGGGGGTACCAGCGGCGAGCAGTACTTC	CATRGGTSGEQYF
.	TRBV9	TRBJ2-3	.	TGTGCCAGCAGCGTAGATCAGATCACAGATACGCAGTATTTT	CASSVDQITDTQYF
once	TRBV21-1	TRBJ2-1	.	TGTGCCAGCACCAATAGCGGGGGGCCGGACAATGAGCAGTTCTTC	CASTNSGGPDNEQFF